This TCR beta chain is drawn from a study of regulatory T cells in long-lasting Graves disease. Study results and limitations: Limited samples may have lowered accuracy. Public clonotype sharing was higher in persistent than newly diagnosed patients.

Both iRepertoire HTBI primers and Arm-PCR of CDR3 regions were used to build the TCR beta libraries. One entry per CDR3 protein results from TCRdb running MiXCR on the multiplex PCR reads. The table lists a few hundred thousand distinct CDR3 sequences, 23% of them singletons, with roughly a quarter in the top ten. Stated time point: persistent/refractory GD, antithyroid drugs over 5 years with positive TRAb. From PBMCs, RNA was extracted and then used to make the TCR library. American Thyroid Association guidelines defined Graves' disease diagnosis. Patients of an endocrinology department in Xi'an, China, were included. As for this clonotype: Antigen unknown.

V was trimmed by 5 bases and J by 2 bases, leaving 25 bases between them. Germline V gives CDR1 SGHTA, CDR2 FQGNSA. The CDR3 length is 18 residues. The chain uses TRBV7-2 and TRBJ2-7; maybe TRBD2 (5 bases). Source: peripheral blood mononuclear cells (PBMCs), taken when the disease was refractory, from a patient treated with antithyroid drugs. The origin of this receptor is a female donor with Graves disease. The CDR3 loop is CASSPPPLAQAGPYEQYF. The DNA of the CDR3 is TGTGCCAGCAGCCCCCCCCCGTTGGCGCAGGCGGGTCCCTACGAGCAGTACTTC. Looking up the rest from reference TRBV7-2 and TRBJ2-7 gives the full variable domain: GAGVSQSPSNKVTEKGKDVELRCDPISGHTALYWYRQSLGQGLEFLIYFQGNSAPDKSGLPSDRFSAERTGGSVSTLTIQRTQQEDSAVYLCASSPPPLAQAGPYEQYFGPGTRLTVT.